What follows is one T cell receptor (beta chain) and its context. The antigen is not known. The entry originates in a study of identical twins. Study results and caveats: Beta out-of-frame sequences showed weaker excess twin sharing. Invariant T cells like MAIT and iNKT could partly confound the zero-insertion analyses. Conclusions rested on cross-sectional statistics rather than following the same donors.

A universal primer site was added by template switching, and unique molecular identifiers were carried by the cDNA. TCRdb passed the 5' RACE reads through MiXCR, listing each CDR3 protein once. The table records around 480,000 distinct CDR3 sequences, roughly an eighth of them present only once. From germline, CDR1 is LGHDT and CDR2 YNNKEL (reference sequence). Trimming took 3 bases from V and 4 from J, leaving 11 bases between them. The CDR3 has 14 amino acids. The sample also formed part of further work on yellow fever vaccine responses in identical twins.

This sequence joins TRBV3-1 and TRBJ2-3, with D tentatively TRBD2 (7 bases). This TCR derives from a woman aged 18-29 years in good health. Sequenced sample: CD4+ T cells sorted from blood. CDR3: CASSQQGRADTQYF. Written as DNA, the CDR3 is TGTGCCAGCAGCCAGCAGGGGAGGGCAGATACGCAGTATTTT.